The clone carrying this T cell receptor (beta chain) showed up just once. The CDR3 consists of 15 residues. The method was immunoSEQ multiplex PCR; TCRdb's version includes in-frame clones alone and lacks a portion of them. Among a few hundred thousand clones, 90% were seen once, and the ten largest hold roughly 1.5%. This record comes from a study of blood T cell repertoires in COVID-19. Overall study: Samples representing acute and convalescent COVID-19 were sourced from the United States, Italy and Spain.

This clonotype originated in a woman aged 18-29 years with acute COVID-19. V usage is TRBV21-1 and J usage is TRBJ1-4. TRBV21-1 is tagged as a pseudogene. The source material was PBMCs or T cells enriched from blood (not recorded which). The CDR3 DNA reads as TGTGCCAGCAGCCGGACGCCCGGGGATGATGAAAAACTGTTTTTT. It codes for CASSRTPGDDEKLFF.